The clone carrying this TCR beta chain came up a few times. The target antigen is unknown. 5'RACE with constant-segment primers yielded barcoded, UMI-tagged TCR alpha and TCR beta cDNA libraries. MiXCR, applied by TCRdb to the 5' RACE reads, yields one record per CDR3 protein. This sample has about 140,000 distinct CDR3 sequences, with 13% to 15% found just once. This CDR3 has 17 amino acids. Per the germline V gene, CDR1 is SGHRS and CDR2 is YFSETQ. Trimming stripped 1 base from V and 3 bases from J, with 20 bases between. The sample belongs to a study of T-cell memory formation after mild COVID-19. Study-wide background: Clustering of TCRs was largely donor specific.

Notes on the study in general: The CD4+ clones that contracted clustered mainly within CM and EM, and the CD8+ clones concentrated in EMRA. CD4+ bias marked clones expanding day 15 to 37, unlike balanced contracting clones.

Material for sequencing was PBMCs or a T cell subset sorted from them (not recorded which). This chain connects TRBV5-1 to TRBJ2-7, with D possibly matching TRBD1 (6 bases). The sequence derives from an adult woman who had mild COVID-19 (a few samples of this study predate the infection). Cell type and time point are not known. The DNA for the CDR3 is TGCGCCAGCAGCTTGATCCCCGGACAGTCGCCTGACTACGAGCAGTACTTC. This gives the protein CASSLIPGQSPDYEQYF.